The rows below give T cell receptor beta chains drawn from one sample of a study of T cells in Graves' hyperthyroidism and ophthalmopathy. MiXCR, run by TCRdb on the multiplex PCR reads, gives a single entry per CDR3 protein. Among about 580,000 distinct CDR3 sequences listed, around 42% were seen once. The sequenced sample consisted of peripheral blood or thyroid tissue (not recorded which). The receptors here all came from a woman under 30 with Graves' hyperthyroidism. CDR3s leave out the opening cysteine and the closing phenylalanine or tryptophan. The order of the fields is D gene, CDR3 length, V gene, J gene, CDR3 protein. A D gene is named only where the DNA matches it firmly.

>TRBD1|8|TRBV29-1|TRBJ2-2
SVATGGRF
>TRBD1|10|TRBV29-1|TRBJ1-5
SPGTGRQPQH
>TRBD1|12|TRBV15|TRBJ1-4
ATSGYRDRGQLF
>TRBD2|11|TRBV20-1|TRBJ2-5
SATRLAGAPQY
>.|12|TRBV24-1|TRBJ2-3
ATSDPGQTYTQY
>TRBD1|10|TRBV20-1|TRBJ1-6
SARTGNSALH
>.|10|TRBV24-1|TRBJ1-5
ATSEGGQPQH
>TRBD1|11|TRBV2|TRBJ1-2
ASNGQAAYGYT
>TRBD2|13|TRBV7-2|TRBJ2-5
ASSLLAGEVETQY
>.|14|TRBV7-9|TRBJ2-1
ASSLVAARSYNEQF
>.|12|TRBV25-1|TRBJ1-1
ASSLRGKSTEAF
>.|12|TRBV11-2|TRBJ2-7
ASSPGGLSYEQY
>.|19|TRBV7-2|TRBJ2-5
ASSLGQVNEKLFFGSGTQY
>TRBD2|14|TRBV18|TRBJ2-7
ASSPPTSGRFNEQY
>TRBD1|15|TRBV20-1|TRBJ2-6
SARGDSRLTGANVLT
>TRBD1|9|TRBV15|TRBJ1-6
ARNRGSPLH
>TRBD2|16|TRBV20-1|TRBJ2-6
SAPTTSWPASGANVLT
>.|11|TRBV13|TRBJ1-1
ASSLALNTEAF
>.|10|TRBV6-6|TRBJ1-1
ASSYPPPGAF
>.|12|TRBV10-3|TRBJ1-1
AISETTPRTEAF
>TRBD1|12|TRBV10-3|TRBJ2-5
AIRTGQGEETQY
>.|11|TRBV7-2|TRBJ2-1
ASSTRPGNEQF
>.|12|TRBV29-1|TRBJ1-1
SQGTGHRNTEAF
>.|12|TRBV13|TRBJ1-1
ASSLGPTANEAF
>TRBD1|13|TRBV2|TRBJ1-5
ASMRGGIRNQPQH
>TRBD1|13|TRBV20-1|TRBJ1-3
GGQGDGSSGNTIY
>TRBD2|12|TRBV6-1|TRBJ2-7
ASSLAGVNYERY
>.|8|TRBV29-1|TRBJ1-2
SDLTYGYT
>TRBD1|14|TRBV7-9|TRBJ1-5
ASSPWTGGSNQPQH
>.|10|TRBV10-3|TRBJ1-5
AISESTQPQH
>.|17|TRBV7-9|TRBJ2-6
ASSPAVGLVDSGANVLT
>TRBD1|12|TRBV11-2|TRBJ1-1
ASSFNRGRTEAF